Presented here are 2 T cell receptor beta chains from one specimen sequenced in a study of a mutant IDH1 vaccine in newly diagnosed glioma. Sequencing used immunoSEQ multiplex PCR; TCRdb keeps in-frame clones, though not all of them. This sample has some 130,000 clones, with roughly 77% found just once. These receptors' targets are unknown. Time point noted: week 11, during vaccination. The content of each vaccine dose was 300 ug of mutant IDH1 20-mer peptide, and topical imiquimod accompanied it. Material: PBMCs, obtained from a glioma patient whose treatment included an IDH1 peptide vaccine. These TCRs come from a man aged 40-55 years with glioma.

This clone is a singleton in its sample. DNA of the CDR3: TGTGCCAGCAGGAGGGGTACTGCGGCAAATAAAATGAACACTGAAGCTTTCTTT. This codes for CASRRGTAANKMNTEAFF. This rearrangement joins TRBV27 to TRBJ1-1, with a weak D call TRBD1 (5 bases). The CDR3 totals 18 residues. Between the trimmed V and J ends, which lost 6 bases and 0 bases, there was a span of 23 bases. Per germline, CDR1 MNHEY and CDR2 SMNVEV (reference sequence).

This clone was counted only a few times. This chain connects TRBV18 to TRBJ2-6, with D hard to call. V lost 5 bases to trimming and J lost 0 bases, with 5 bases between them. The germline V gene has CDR1 KGHSH and CDR2 LQKENI. The CDR3 is made up of 14 amino acids. CDR3 sequence (DNA): TGTGCCAGCTCAATCGACTCTGGGGCCAACGTCCTGACTTTC. It codes for CASSIDSGANVLTF.